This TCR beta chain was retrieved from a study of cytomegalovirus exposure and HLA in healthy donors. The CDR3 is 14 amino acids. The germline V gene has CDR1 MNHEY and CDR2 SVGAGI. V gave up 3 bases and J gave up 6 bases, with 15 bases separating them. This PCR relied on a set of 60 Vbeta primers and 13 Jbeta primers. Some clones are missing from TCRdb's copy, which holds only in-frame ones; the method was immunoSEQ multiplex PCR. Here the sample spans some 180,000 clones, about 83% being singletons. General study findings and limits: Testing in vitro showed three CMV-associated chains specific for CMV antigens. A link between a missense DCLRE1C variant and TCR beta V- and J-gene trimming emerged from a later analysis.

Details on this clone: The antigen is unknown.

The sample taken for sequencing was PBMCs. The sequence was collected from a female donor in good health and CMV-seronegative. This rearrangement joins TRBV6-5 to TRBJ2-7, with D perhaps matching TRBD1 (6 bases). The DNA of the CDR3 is TGTGCCAGCAGTTATGGTGGCAGGGGTGGCGAGCAGTACTTC. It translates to CASSYGGRGGEQYF.